This T cell receptor beta chain was retrieved from a study of a mutant IDH1 vaccine in newly diagnosed glioma. Study at large: Radiotherapy alone preceded vaccination by 4-6 weeks; alternatively, vaccination started with temozolomide cycles. Visit V12 happened at week 35; visit V13 happened at week 47. The earlier regimen, radiotherapy, temozolomide, or both, was most often both.

TCRdb keeps only in-frame clones here, not all; method: immunoSEQ multiplex PCR. In the table there are about 67,000 clones, 83% of which are singletons. Of note for this clone: Antigen: not known.

V trimming: 1 base; J trimming: 4 bases; junction bases outside the gene matches: 10. This CDR3 has 18 amino acids. Germline V gene lookup returns CDR1 SEHNR and CDR2 FQNEAQ (reference sequence). Time point indicated: week 47, end of study. Every single dose of the vaccine, 300 ug of mutant IDH1 20-mer peptide, came with topical imiquimod. In every donor, the tumor was a new WHO grade 3 or 4 IDH1-mutant, ATRX-lost astrocytoma. The source material was PBMCs, sampled from a glioma patient whose treatment included an IDH1 peptide vaccine. This chain links TRBV7-9 with TRBJ1-2; 12 nucleotides agree with TRBD1. The clonotype comes from a young man with glioma. The CDR3 loop reads CASSLVVARDRGLYGYTF. The CDR3 DNA follows: TGTGCCAGCAGCTTAGTAGTCGCTCGGGACAGGGGGCTCTATGGCTACACCTTC. Full variable domain (outside the CDR3, taken from reference TRBV7-9 and TRBJ1-2): DTGVSQNPRHKITKRGQNVTFRCDPISEHNRLYWYRQTLGQGPEFLTYFQNEAQLEKSRLLSDRFSAERPKGSFSTLEIQRTEQGDSAMYLCASSLVVARDRGLYGYTFGSGTRLTVV.